The source of this TCR beta chain is a study of blood T cell repertoires in COVID-19. Looking at the study overall: Some COVID-19 samples were acute and others convalescent; all came from the United States, Italy and Spain. PBMCs, B-cell-depleted T cells, or T cells provided the cDNA or gDNA that made up the material.

CDR3 length: 16 residues. Trimming left V 10 bases short and J 2 bases short, with 22 bases between. Germline V gene sequence: CDR1 SNHLY, CDR2 FYNNEI. Original processing notes: Amplification of reference gene primers provided the estimated nucleated cell counts. Method: immunoSEQ multiplex PCR; TCRdb's copy keeps in-frame clones and lacks some. V, J and clone size reflect that table, while D and trimming were determined from the DNA. Altogether fewer than 40,000 clones are present, around 90% being singletons, with the ten largest covering about 0.55%. The origin of this receptor is a woman in her 40s with active or convalescent COVID-19. Sequencing was done on a sample of peripheral blood. This chain connects TRBV2 to TRBJ2-3; D is perhaps TRBD2 (7 bases). CDR3 loop: CATKGGAGEYTDTQYF. CDR3 nucleotide sequence: TGTGCCACCAAAGGGGGGGCGGGAGAGTACACAGATACGCAGTATTTT.